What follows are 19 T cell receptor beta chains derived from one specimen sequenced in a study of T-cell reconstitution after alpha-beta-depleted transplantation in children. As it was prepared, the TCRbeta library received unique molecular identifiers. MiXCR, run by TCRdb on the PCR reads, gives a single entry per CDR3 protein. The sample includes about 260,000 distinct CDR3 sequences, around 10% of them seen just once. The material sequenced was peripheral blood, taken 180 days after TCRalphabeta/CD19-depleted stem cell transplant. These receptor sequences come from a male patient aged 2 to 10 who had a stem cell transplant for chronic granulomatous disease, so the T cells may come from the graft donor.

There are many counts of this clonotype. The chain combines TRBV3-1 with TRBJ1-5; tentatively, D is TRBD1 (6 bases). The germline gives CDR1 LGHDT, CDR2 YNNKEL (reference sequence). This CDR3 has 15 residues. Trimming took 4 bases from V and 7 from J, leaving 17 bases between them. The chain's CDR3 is CASSLGGGIRQPQHF. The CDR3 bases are TGTGCCAGCAGCCTCGGGGGCGGAATTAGACAGCCCCAGCATTTT.

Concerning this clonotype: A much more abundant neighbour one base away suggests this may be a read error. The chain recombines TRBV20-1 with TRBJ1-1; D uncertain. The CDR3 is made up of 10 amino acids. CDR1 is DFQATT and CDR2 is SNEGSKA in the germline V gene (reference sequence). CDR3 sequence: CCARSAEAFF. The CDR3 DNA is TGCTGTGCGAGAAGCGCTGAAGCTTTCTTT.

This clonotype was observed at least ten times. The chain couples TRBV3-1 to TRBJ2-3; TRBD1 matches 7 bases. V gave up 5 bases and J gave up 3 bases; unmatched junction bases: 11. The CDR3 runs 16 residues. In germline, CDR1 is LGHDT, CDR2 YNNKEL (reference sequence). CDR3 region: CASSMTTGSWTDTQYF. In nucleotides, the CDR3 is TGTGCCAGCAGCATGACGACAGGGTCATGGACAGATACGCAGTATTTT.

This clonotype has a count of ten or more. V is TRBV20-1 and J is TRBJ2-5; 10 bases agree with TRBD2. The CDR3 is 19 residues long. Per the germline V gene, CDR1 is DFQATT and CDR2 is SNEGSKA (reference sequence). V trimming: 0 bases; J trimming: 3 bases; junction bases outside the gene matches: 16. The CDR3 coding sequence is TGCAGTGCTAGAGACCCCACTAGCGGGGCCTTGAGTATAGAAGAGACCCAGTACTTC. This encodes CSARDPTSGALSIEETQYF.

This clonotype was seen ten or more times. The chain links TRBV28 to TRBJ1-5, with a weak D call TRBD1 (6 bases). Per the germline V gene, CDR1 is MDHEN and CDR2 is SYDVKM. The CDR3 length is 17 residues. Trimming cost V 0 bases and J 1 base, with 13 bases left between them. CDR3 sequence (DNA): TGTGCCAGCAGTTTATGGTTGGGGGCCGGGAGCAATCAGCCCCAGCATTTT. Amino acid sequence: CASSLWLGAGSNQPQHF.

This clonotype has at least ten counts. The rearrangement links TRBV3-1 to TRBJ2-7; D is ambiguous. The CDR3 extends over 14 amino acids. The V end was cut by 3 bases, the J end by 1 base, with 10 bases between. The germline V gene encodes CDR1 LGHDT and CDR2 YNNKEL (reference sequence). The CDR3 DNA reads TGTGCCAGCAGCCAGGGCCACCCATCCTACGAGCAGTACTTC. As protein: CASSQGHPSYEQYF.

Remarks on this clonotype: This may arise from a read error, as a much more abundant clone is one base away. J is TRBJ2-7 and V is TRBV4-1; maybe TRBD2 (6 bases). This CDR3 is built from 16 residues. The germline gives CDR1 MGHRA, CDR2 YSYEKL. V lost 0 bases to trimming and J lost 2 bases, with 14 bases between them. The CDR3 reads CASSQDYRGEPYEQYF. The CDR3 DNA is TGCGCCAGCAGCCAAGATTATCGCGGGGAGCCCTACGAGCAGTACTTC.

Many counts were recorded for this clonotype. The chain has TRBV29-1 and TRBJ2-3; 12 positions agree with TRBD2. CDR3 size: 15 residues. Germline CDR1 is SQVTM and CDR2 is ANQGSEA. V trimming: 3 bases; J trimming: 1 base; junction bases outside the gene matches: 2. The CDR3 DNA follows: TGCAGCGTTGAGAGACTAGCGGGGGGCACAGATACGCAGTATTTT. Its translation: CSVERLAGGTDTQYF.

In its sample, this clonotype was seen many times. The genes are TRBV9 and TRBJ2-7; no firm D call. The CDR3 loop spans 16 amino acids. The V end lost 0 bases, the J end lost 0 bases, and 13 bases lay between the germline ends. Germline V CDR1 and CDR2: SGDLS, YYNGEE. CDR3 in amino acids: CASSVAGSVSSYEQYF. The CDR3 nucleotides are TGTGCCAGCAGCGTAGCGGGTTCGGTAAGCTCCTACGAGCAGTACTTC.

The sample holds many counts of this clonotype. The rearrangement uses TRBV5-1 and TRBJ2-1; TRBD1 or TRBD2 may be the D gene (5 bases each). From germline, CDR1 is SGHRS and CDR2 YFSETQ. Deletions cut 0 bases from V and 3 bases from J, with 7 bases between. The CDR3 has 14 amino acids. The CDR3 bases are TGCGCCAGCAGCTTGGCGGGACGCTACAATGAGCAGTTCTTC. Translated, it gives CASSLAGRYNEQFF.

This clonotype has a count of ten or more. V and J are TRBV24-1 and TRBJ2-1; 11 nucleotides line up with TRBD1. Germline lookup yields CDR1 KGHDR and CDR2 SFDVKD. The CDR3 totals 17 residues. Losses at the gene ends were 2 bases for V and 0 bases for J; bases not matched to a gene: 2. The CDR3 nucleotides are TGTGCCACCAGTGATTCGGGACAGGGGGGCTCCTACAATGAGCAGTTCTTC. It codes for CATSDSGQGGSYNEQFF.

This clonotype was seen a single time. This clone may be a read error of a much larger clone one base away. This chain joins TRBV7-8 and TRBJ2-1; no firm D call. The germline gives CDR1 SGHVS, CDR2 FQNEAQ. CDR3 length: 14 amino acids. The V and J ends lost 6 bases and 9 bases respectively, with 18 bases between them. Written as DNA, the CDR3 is TGTGCCAGCAGGTTCTACAAGGAAACGGGTGAGCAGTTCTTC. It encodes CASRFYKETGEQFF.

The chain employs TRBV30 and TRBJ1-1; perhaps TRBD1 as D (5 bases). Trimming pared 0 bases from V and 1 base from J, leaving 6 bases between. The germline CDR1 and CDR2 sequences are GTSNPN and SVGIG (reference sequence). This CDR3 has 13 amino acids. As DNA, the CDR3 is TGTGCCTGGAGTGTTGGGGGGAACACTGAAGCTTTCTTT. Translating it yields CAWSVGGNTEAFF.

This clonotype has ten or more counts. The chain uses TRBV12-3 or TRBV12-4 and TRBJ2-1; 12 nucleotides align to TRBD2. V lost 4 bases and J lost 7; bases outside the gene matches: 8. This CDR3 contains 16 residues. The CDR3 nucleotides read TGTGCCAGCAGTTCCCTAGCGGGAGGGCCGGTAAATGAGCAGTTCTTC. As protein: CASSSLAGGPVNEQFF.

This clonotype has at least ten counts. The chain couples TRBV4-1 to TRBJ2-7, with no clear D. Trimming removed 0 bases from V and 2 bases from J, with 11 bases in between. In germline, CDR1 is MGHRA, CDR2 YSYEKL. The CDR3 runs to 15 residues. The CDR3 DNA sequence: TGCGCCAGCAGCCAAGAGGGCCAGCCTGCCTACGAGCAGTACTTC. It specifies CASSQEGQPAYEQYF.

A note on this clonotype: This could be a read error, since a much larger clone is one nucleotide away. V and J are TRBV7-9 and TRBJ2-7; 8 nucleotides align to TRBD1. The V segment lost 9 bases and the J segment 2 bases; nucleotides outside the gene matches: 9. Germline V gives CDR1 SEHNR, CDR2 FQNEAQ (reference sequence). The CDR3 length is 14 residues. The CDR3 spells CARSRWTGTYEQYF. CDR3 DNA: TGTGCCAGGAGCCGCTGGACAGGGACCTACGAGCAGTACTTC.

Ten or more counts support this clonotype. The CDR3 region has the DNA TGTGCCAGCACAGCGTACACAGATACGCAGTATTTT. Translation: CASTAYTDTQYF. The rearrangement uses TRBV12-3 or TRBV12-4 and TRBJ2-3; no clear D gene. V lost 7 bases and J 2 bases, leaving 7 bases between the germline ends. The CDR3 is 12 residues long.

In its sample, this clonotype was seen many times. The CDR3, as DNA: TGTGCCAGCAGTTCACCTGGACAGGGAGCCTACGAGCAGTACTTC. Translated: CASSSPGQGAYEQYF. V is TRBV6-2 or TRBV6-3 and J is TRBJ2-7; the match to TRBD1 covers 8 bases. In germline, CDR1 is MNHEY, CDR2 SVGEGT. The V gene end was trimmed by 4 bases and the J gene end by 2 bases; junction bases not matched to a gene: 7. The CDR3 runs to 15 residues.

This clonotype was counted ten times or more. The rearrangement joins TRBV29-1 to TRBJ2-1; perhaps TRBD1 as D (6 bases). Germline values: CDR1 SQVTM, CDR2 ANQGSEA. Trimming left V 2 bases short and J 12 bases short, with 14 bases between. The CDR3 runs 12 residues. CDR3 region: CSVELQLGGQFF. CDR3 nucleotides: TGCAGCGTTGAACTACAACTAGGGGGGCAGTTCTTC.